This entry lists 16 T cell receptor beta chains sequenced from one sample in a study of identical twins (dated by TCRdb to 2016 to 2018). The receptor library was made with 5' RACE. TCRdb shows the sequencer as Illumina HiSeq 2000. The public reads were reanalyzed by TCRdb: fastp trimming at Q25, MiXCR alignment, in-frame beta chains only. Rows merge per CDR3 protein into single entries with the most common DNA and genes. Present in this sample are just under 550,000 distinct CDR3 sequences, 12% to 15% of which were seen just once. About 0.4% of the sample belongs to the ten largest clones. The same data also went into a second study, on yellow fever vaccine responses in identical twins.

The specimen sequenced was CD4+ T cells sorted from blood. These receptors were collected from a young woman in good health.

The CDR3 loop reads CASSLDAAREGLAGANEQFF. The CDR3 nucleotides are TGTGCCAGCAGCTTAGATGCGGCCAGGGAAGGACTAGCGGGAGCCAATGAGCAGTTCTTC. V is TRBV11-2 and J is TRBJ2-1, with 13 bases aligning to TRBD2. The CDR3 loop spans 20 amino acids. The ends lost 0 bases at V and 6 bases at J; junction bases unmatched: 14. CDR1 and CDR2 (germline): SGHAT, FQNNGV.

This clonotype was counted a few times. The chain's CDR3 is CASSVGGMPQETQYF. The CDR3 nucleotides are TGTGCCAGCAGCGTAGGTGGGATGCCCCAAGAGACCCAGTACTTC. The V and J genes are TRBV9 and TRBJ2-5; D gene ambiguous. Trimming took 0 bases from V and 1 from J, leaving 10 bases between them. The CDR3 is made up of 15 amino acids. Germline CDR1 reads SGDLS; CDR2 reads YYNGEE. The whole variable domain, filled in from reference TRBV9 and TRBJ2-5, reads DSGVTQTPKHLITATGQRVTLRCSPRSGDLSVYWYQQSLDQGLQFLIQYYNGEERAKGNILERFSAQQFPDLHSELNLSSLELGDSALYFCASSVGGMPQETQYFGPGTRLLVL.

In its sample, this clonotype was seen a few times. This rearrangement joins TRBV24-1 to TRBJ2-1; TRBD1 might be the D (6 bases). Germline assignment: CDR1 KGHDR and CDR2 SFDVKD. The V and J ends lost 4 bases and 7 bases respectively, with 19 bases between them. This CDR3 has 16 residues. The CDR3 spells CATSDPFRTAENEQFF. The CDR3 nucleotides read TGTGCCACCAGTGACCCGTTCCGGACAGCCGAGAATGAGCAGTTCTTC.

This clonotype has just a few counts. The rearrangement joins TRBV5-1 to TRBJ2-3; D is uncertain. The CDR3 is 15 residues long. Trimming stripped 1 base from V and 2 bases from J, with 11 bases between. The germline CDR1 and CDR2 sequences are SGHRS and YFSETQ. Here the CDR3 reads CASSLYGPDTDTQYF. The CDR3 nucleotides are TGCGCCAGCAGCTTGTACGGGCCAGACACAGATACGCAGTATTTT.

The chain is built from TRBV2 and TRBJ1-5; 7 bases fit TRBD1. There are 18 residues in the CDR3. With 4 bases clipped from V and 6 bases from J, the junction kept 18 bases outside the gene matches. CDR1 is SNHLY and CDR2 is FYNNEI in the germline V gene. The CDR3 protein is CASSGDSLTSSGGQPQHF. CDR3 coding DNA: TGTGCCAGCAGTGGGGACAGCCTCACCTCTTCTGGGGGTCAGCCCCAGCATTTT.

The chain links TRBV20-1 to TRBJ2-6, with D possibly called TRBD1 or TRBD2 (6 bases each). Germline V CDR1 and CDR2: DFQATT, SNEGSKA (reference sequence). The ends were cut back, 0 bases at V and 0 bases at J, with 15 bases in the middle. The CDR3 is 18 residues long. The CDR3 spells CSARERWGANSGANVLTF. In DNA, the CDR3 is TGCAGTGCTAGAGAGAGGTGGGGGGCGAACTCTGGGGCCAACGTCCTGACTTTC.

The gene calls are TRBV7-2 and TRBJ1-5; 7 nucleotides agree with TRBD1. Germline V CDR1 and CDR2: SGHTA, FQGNSA. Germline trimming cut 5 bases from V and 6 bases from J; bases unmatched to any gene: 4. This CDR3 contains 13 residues. The CDR3 coding sequence is TGTGCCAGCAGCAACAGGGGCGGTCAGCCCCAGCATTTT. Protein sequence: CASSNRGGQPQHF. The complete variable domain, with remaining parts taken from reference TRBV7-2 and TRBJ1-5, reads GAGVSQSPSNKVTEKGKDVELRCDPISGHTALYWYRQSLGQGLEFLIYFQGNSAPDKSGLPSDRFSAERTGGSVSTLTIQRTQQEDSAVYLCASSNRGGQPQHFGDGTRLSIL.

This chain uses TRBV18 with TRBJ2-7, with 8 nucleotides matching TRBD1. CDR3 length equals 17 residues. The germline V gene encodes CDR1 KGHSH and CDR2 LQKENI. V trimming: 3 bases; J trimming: 3 bases; junction bases outside the gene matches: 13. In nucleotides, the CDR3 is TGTGCCAGCTCACCGATCCCGGGACAGGAGAAGGGCTACGAGCAGTACTTC. Translated, it gives CASSPIPGQEKGYEQYF.

This clonotype was seen a handful of times. V and J are TRBV27 and TRBJ2-4, with D tentatively TRBD2 (5 bases). The germline CDR1 and CDR2 sequences are MNHEY and SMNVEV (reference sequence). This CDR3 spans 15 amino acids. V lost 1 base to trimming and J lost 0 bases, with 7 bases between them. The CDR3 protein is CASSLFGRAKNIQYF. The CDR3 DNA reads as TGTGCCAGCAGTTTATTTGGGAGAGCCAAAAACATTCAGTACTTC.

This sequence joins TRBV29-1 and TRBJ2-5; perhaps TRBD1 as D (6 bases). Germline V gives CDR1 SQVTM, CDR2 ANQGSEA. CDR3 length equals 11 residues. V was clipped by 6 bases and J by 4 bases, with 9 bases between them. This CDR3 reads CSVIRGETQYF. CDR3 DNA: TGCAGCGTGATCAGGGGAGAGACCCAGTACTTC.

This CDR3 is CATSDGADTEAFF. The CDR3 DNA follows: TGTGCCACCAGTGATGGGGCAGACACTGAAGCTTTCTTT. The rearrangement links TRBV24-1 to TRBJ1-1; D may be TRBD1 (5 bases). The CDR3 has 13 residues. Germline CDR1 KGHDR, CDR2 SFDVKD. The V end lost 3 bases, the J end lost 3 bases, and 7 bases lay between the germline ends.

The chain's CDR3 is CASSFAGVGETQYF. CDR3 DNA: TGTGCCAGCAGTTTTGCGGGAGTAGGGGAGACCCAGTACTTC. The V and J genes are TRBV12-3 or TRBV12-4 and TRBJ2-5, with TRBD2 matching over 7 bases. J gave up 5 bases and V 3 bases, and 6 bases lay outside the gene matches. The CDR3 loop spans 14 amino acids.

J is TRBJ2-2 and V is TRBV18, with 7 positions matching TRBD1. The CDR3 is 16 residues long. V lost 5 bases to trimming and J lost 2 bases; unmatched junction nucleotides: 8. Germline V lookup: CDR1 KGHSH, CDR2 LQKENI. The DNA of the CDR3 is TGTGCCAGCTCATCAGGGGGATTAACTAACACCGGGGAGCTGTTTTTT. It codes for CASSSGGLTNTGELFF.

This clonotype was picked up a small number of times. The V gene is TRBV12-3 or TRBV12-4, the J gene TRBJ1-3; no firm D call. V was clipped by 2 bases and J by 0 bases, with 11 bases between them. The CDR3 runs to 16 residues. The CDR3 region has the DNA TGTGCCAGCAGTTTAAGCGGGCAGAACTCTGGAAACACCATATATTTT. Protein: CASSLSGQNSGNTIYF.

This chain connects TRBV6-6 to TRBJ2-5; 10 bases are shared with TRBD1. The J segment lost 6 bases and the V segment lost 5 bases, leaving 3 bases of the junction unmatched. CDR1 is MNHNY and CDR2 is SVGAGI in the germline V gene (reference sequence). The CDR3 sequence is 13 residues long. CDR3 region: CASSGDRGKTQYF. For the CDR3, the DNA is TGTGCCAGCAGTGGGGACAGGGGAAAGACCCAGTACTTC.

The chain's CDR3 is CASSSRTIYGYTF. In DNA form, the CDR3 reads TGTGCCAGCAGTTCCAGGACTATCTATGGCTACACCTTC. The J gene is TRBJ1-2, the V gene TRBV12-3 or TRBV12-4; D unclear. The germline V and J ends were trimmed by 4 bases and 4 bases, with 10 bases remaining between them. This CDR3 is 13 amino acids long.